Below, one T cell receptor beta chain is given with its context. The antigen remains undetermined. This CDR3 contains 15 residues. CDR1 is SGHVS and CDR2 is FQNEAQ in the germline V gene. The V segment lost 1 base and the J segment 7 bases; nucleotides outside the gene matches: 7. The sample is drawn from a study of cytomegalovirus exposure and HLA in healthy donors. Points from the study as a whole: Later on, a genetic analysis was performed. It linked a missense variant in DCLRE1C with V- and J-gene trimming of TCR beta. The authors later found TCR association rates varying by HLA locus, with DRB1 most and HLA-C fewest. The study carried out a later analysis of TCR beta sequences. It associated approximately 17,000 of them with specific HLA alleles at a false discovery rate of 0.05. A later analysis reportedly identified an Asian-associated ancestry cluster as carrying fewer N-insertions than the approximately 730-donor mean.

PCR primers comprised 60 Vbeta and 13 Jbeta primers. Clones were read by immunoSEQ multiplex PCR, and TCRdb kept only the in-frame ones, dropping some. The repertoire has 150,000 to 200,000 clones, 82% of them found once; the top ten carry less than 0.85%. The sequencing input was PBMCs. The gene calls are TRBV7-8 and TRBJ1-5; TRBD1 agrees at 7 bases. The sequence derives from a woman under 30 in good health and CMV-seronegative. The CDR3 nucleotides are TGTGCCAGCAGCTTAGTGGCGACAGGGAGGCAGCCCCAGCATTTT. It is translated as CASSLVATGRQPQHF.